Included here is one T cell receptor (beta chain) sequence, with context. The data belong to a study of blood T cell repertoires in COVID-19. The ends lost 4 bases at V and 7 bases at J; junction bases unmatched: 3. CDR3 length equals 15 residues. The germline gives CDR1 SGHRS, CDR2 YFSETQ. Sequencing was performed with immunoSEQ multiplex PCR; in TCRdb, only in-frame clones are kept and a portion is missing. The repertoire has under 300,000 clones, approximately 90% of them found once; the top ten carry approximately 3%. The sequence was obtained from a woman aged 45 to 65 who had recovered from COVID-19. The specimen was PBMCs or T cells enriched from blood (not recorded which). The chain combines TRBV5-1 with TRBJ1-6, with 12 nucleotides matching TRBD1. The CDR3 is CASSAGTGGNSPLHF. In nucleotides, the CDR3 is TGCGCCAGCAGCGCCGGGACAGGGGGCAATTCACCCCTCCACTTT.